This T cell receptor beta chain was sequenced in a study of cytomegalovirus exposure and HLA in healthy donors. Study-level information: Earlier, about 179 million T cells were analyzed, and 95 million to 140 million unique TCR beta sequences were found among them.

The CDR3 contains 15 residues. CDR1 SGDLS and CDR2 YYNGEE come from the germline V gene. V was clipped by 0 bases and J by 5 bases; unmatched bases: 6. Both 60 Vbeta primers and 13 Jbeta primers went into the PCR. Method: immunoSEQ multiplex PCR; TCRdb's copy keeps in-frame clones and lacks some. The sample includes under 150,000 clones, 60% to 80% seen only once; the top ten take about 6.7%. General study results and limits: A likely sequencing artifact accounted for one observed cluster of highly shared sequence variants. Some public TCRs appeared in many individuals, while most sequences were rare.

A remark on this clone: Its antigen is still unknown. The sample carries other DNA sequences with the same CDR3.

The sequence was obtained from a middle-aged woman in good health and CMV-seropositive. V usage is TRBV9 and J usage is TRBJ2-5; 8 nucleotides align to TRBD2. What was sequenced was PBMCs. The CDR3 protein is CASSVVGLAGETQYF. Written as DNA, the CDR3 is TGTGCCAGCAGCGTAGTTGGACTAGCTGGGGAGACCCAGTACTTC.